A selection of T cell receptor beta chains follows, all from one sample in a study of patients and donors after allogeneic stem cell transplantation. Each CDR3 protein is one row after TCRdb ran MiXCR on the RT-PCR reads. The sample lists approximately 9,000 distinct CDR3 sequences; approximately 3.9% were seen once. The sequenced material came from blood, either unsorted or a sorted T cell fraction (not recorded which). Receptors originate from a human donor who was either an allogeneic HSCT recipient or a stem cell or donor lymphocyte infusion donor (not recorded which). It is not recorded whose cells these are; they may come from a transplant donor. Each CDR3 is given with its conserved first and last residue. A D gene is named only where the DNA matches it firmly. Clone size appears in some rows only: once, few, many, or a class for an expanded clone.

CDR3nt	CDR3aa	abundance	j_gene	v_gene	d_gene
TGTGCCAGCAGCTCGACAGGGGGCGGCTACACCTTC	CASSSTGGGYTF	medium-sized	TRBJ1-2	TRBV28	TRBD1
TGTGCCAGCAGTGGAACGTTGTTGTGGGAGACCCAGTACTTC	CASSGTLLWETQYF	many	TRBJ2-5	TRBV12-3/TRBV12-4	NA
TGTGCCAGCAGCCAAGAATGGGATAGCAATCAGCCCCAGCATTTT	CASSQEWDSNQPQHF	many	TRBJ1-5	TRBV4-2	NA
TGTGCCAGCAGCTTGGCCGGGACTAGAGCTGCGTCCTACAATGAGCAGTTCTTC	CASSLAGTRAASYNEQFF	many	TRBJ2-1	TRBV5-5	TRBD2
TGTGCCAGCAGCCGCCGACTAGCGGGGAGGCGGGAGCTGTTTTTT	CASSRRLAGRRELFF	many	TRBJ2-2	TRBV7-2	TRBD2
TGTGCCAGTAGTATGTTGAGGGGGCGGGTCTATGAGCAGTTCTTC	CASSMLRGRVYEQFF	many	TRBJ2-1	TRBV19	TRBD1
TGTGCCTGGAGGGCTTCATTAGTCTCTGCGGGCAATGAGCAGTTCTTC	CAWRASLVSAGNEQFF	NA	TRBJ2-1	TRBV30	NA
TGTGCCAGCAGGGCGGGCTCGAACGTCCCAGATACGCAGTATTTT	CASRAGSNVPDTQYF	many	TRBJ2-3	TRBV7-9	NA
TGCAGTGCTAGGGGGACCTCAGATACGCAGTATTTT	CSARGTSDTQYF	many	TRBJ2-3	TRBV20-1	NA
TGTGCCAGCAGCGCGGGACTAGCGGCGGCGACCCAGTACTTC	CASSAGLAAATQYF	NA	TRBJ2-5	TRBV7-9	TRBD2
TGCAGTGCTAGAGCCGGGCACAATGAGCAGTTCTTC	CSARAGHNEQFF	medium-sized	TRBJ2-1	TRBV20-1	NA
TGTGCCACCAGCAGCCCGGGACAGGGCGATCAGCCCCAGCATTTT	CATSSPGQGDQPQHF	medium-sized	TRBJ1-5	TRBV15	TRBD1
TGTGCCAGCAGGCGGCAGGGGGGAACTGAAGCTTTCTTT	CASRRQGGTEAFF	many	TRBJ1-1	TRBV6-5	TRBD1
TGTGCCAGCTCCCCAATTACCGGGACTAGCTACGAGCAGTACTTC	CASSPITGTSYEQYF	many	TRBJ2-7	TRBV18	TRBD2
TGTGCCAGCAGTTACTCGAGACTAGCACCTGGGCACTACGAGCAGTACTTC	CASSYSRLAPGHYEQYF	many	TRBJ2-7	TRBV6-5	TRBD2
TGCGCCAGCAGCCCTGGGGCAGGTGGAAACACCATATATTTT	CASSPGAGGNTIYF	medium-sized	TRBJ1-3	TRBV5-1	NA
TGCAGTGCTAGACTAGCGGGGCACTTAGGTAATGAGCAGTTCTTC	CSARLAGHLGNEQFF	many	TRBJ2-1	TRBV20-1	TRBD2
TGCAGTGCGAGTATGAGCGGAGATACGCAGTATTTT	CSASMSGDTQYF	many	TRBJ2-3	TRBV20-1	NA
TGTGCCAGCAGCTCGGCCGGACTAGCGGGAGGGCCCGAACAGTACTTC	CASSSAGLAGGPEQYF	many	TRBJ2-7	TRBV7-8	TRBD2
TGCAGTGCTAGTTGCCAGGGGAGGGTAGTAGAGCAGTACTTC	CSASCQGRVVEQYF	NA	TRBJ2-7	TRBV20-1	NA
TGTGCCAGCAGAGCGGCAGGGGGCGCGGTCACTGAAGCTTTCTTT	CASRAAGGAVTEAFF	many	TRBJ1-1	TRBV6-5	TRBD1
TGTGCCACCAGTGCCCTGGGACAGACCGTTGTAGATGAGCAGTTCTTC	CATSALGQTVVDEQFF	medium-sized	TRBJ2-1	TRBV24-1	TRBD1
TGTGCCAGCAGTCCGGCGAGCGGGCAGTTGTACAATGAGCAGTTCTTC	CASSPASGQLYNEQFF	NA	TRBJ2-1	TRBV28	NA
TGTGCCAGCAGTTTACGGCAGGGTATTTGGGAGACCCAGTACTTC	CASSLRQGIWETQYF	many	TRBJ2-5	TRBV27	NA